The 8 T cell receptor beta chains given below trace back to one sample, sequenced in a study of T cells in Graves' hyperthyroidism and ophthalmopathy. Template material for amplifying TCR beta CDR3 regions consisted of RNA transcripts. HTBI primers drove first-round RT-PCR of the TCR CDR3. TCRdb ran MiXCR on the multiplex PCR reads and lists one entry per CDR3 protein. Of roughly 660,000 distinct CDR3 sequences in the sample, 15% to 20% were seen once. The sequenced sample consisted of blood. All receptors come from a man between 45 and 60 years old with Graves' hyperthyroidism.

The V call is TRBV10-3, the J call TRBJ2-5; 10 bases agree with TRBD1. CDR3 size: 13 residues. Germline CDR1 reads ENHRY; CDR2 reads SYGVKD. With 10 bases clipped from V and 3 bases from J, the junction kept 5 bases outside the gene matches. Written as DNA, the CDR3 is TGTGCCACAGGACAGGGGGATGAAGAGACCCAGTACTTC. This sequence encodes CATGQGDEETQYF.

There are many counts of this clonotype. The V gene is TRBV24-1, the J gene TRBJ2-3; a possible D gene is TRBD2 (6 bases). The CDR3 spans 14 residues. CDR1 and CDR2 (germline): KGHDR, SFDVKD. V lost 2 bases and J lost 3, with 8 bases in between. CDR3 DNA: TGTGCCACCAGTGATTCGGGGAGGACAGATACGCAGTATTTT. Its protein is CATSDSGRTDTQYF.

This clonotype was found many times. This chain connects TRBV2 to TRBJ1-3; D might be TRBD1 (6 bases). Between the trimmed V and J ends, which lost 5 bases and 4 bases, there was a span of 9 bases. CDR3 length: 13 amino acids. The V gene's germline CDR1 is SNHLY and CDR2 FYNNEI. The CDR3 region has the DNA TGTGCCAGCAGTAGCAGGGGAGGAAACACCATATATTTT. Translating gives CASSSRGGNTIYF.

The rearrangement links TRBV27 to TRBJ2-2; 8 nucleotides agree with TRBD2. Germline V gene sequence: CDR1 MNHEY, CDR2 SMNVEV (reference sequence). The junction had 6 bases not matched to a gene; V was cut back by 2 bases and J by 1 base. This CDR3 spans 17 amino acids. The CDR3 loop is CASSLHLGGGNTGELFF. The CDR3 DNA reads as TGTGCCAGCAGTTTACATCTCGGGGGGGGGAACACCGGGGAGCTGTTTTTT.

V is TRBV27 and J is TRBJ2-1; 9 nucleotides line up with TRBD1. J gave up 5 bases and V 5 bases, and 10 bases lay outside the gene matches. Per the germline V gene, CDR1 is MNHEY and CDR2 is SMNVEV (reference sequence). This CDR3 comprises 16 residues. This CDR3 reads CASSVQQGAHDNEQFF. The CDR3 DNA reads as TGTGCCAGCAGTGTACAACAGGGGGCGCACGACAATGAGCAGTTCTTC.

This clonotype was detected only a few times. The V call is TRBV27, the J call TRBJ2-7; 8 nucleotides line up with TRBD1. The trim removed 7 bases at V and 1 base at J, leaving 6 bases unmatched. The CDR3 runs 14 residues. The germline gives CDR1 MNHEY, CDR2 SMNVEV (reference sequence). The CDR3 loop reads CASKSGQESYEQYF. The CDR3 bases are TGTGCCAGCAAATCGGGACAGGAATCCTACGAGCAGTACTTC.

This clonotype occurred many times. The chain combines TRBV11-2 with TRBJ1-2; D unresolved. The CDR3 consists of 16 residues. CDR1 is SGHAT, CDR2 FQNNGV, per germline. Deletions cut 0 bases from V and 2 bases from J, with 13 bases between. Written as DNA, the CDR3 is TGTGCCAGCAGCTTAGATCAGTCGGAGTCCAACTATGGCTACACCTTC. This codes for CASSLDQSESNYGYTF.

A remark on this clonotype: A much more abundant neighbour one base away suggests this may be a read error. The genes are TRBV6-1 and TRBJ1-4; 7 nucleotides match TRBD1. Germline CDR1 reads MNHNS; CDR2 reads SASEGT. This CDR3 has 15 amino acids. The CDR3 protein is CTSRSSGTASEKLFF. The CDR3 DNA reads as TGTACCAGCAGGTCTTCCGGGACAGCGAGTGAAAAACTGTTTTTT.